Each of the 2 T cell receptor beta chains below was sequenced from the same sample in a study of T-cell memory formation after mild COVID-19. MiXCR was run by TCRdb on the 5' RACE reads, yielding one entry per CDR3 protein. Here the sample spans 75,000 to 90,000 distinct CDR3 sequences, around 13% being singletons. The sequenced sample was PBMCs or a T cell subset sorted from them (not recorded which). The receptors originated from an adult woman who had mild COVID-19 (a few samples of this study predate the infection). Cell type and time point are not known.

This clonotype was counted a few times. This chain joins TRBV9 and TRBJ2-1, with TRBD2 matching 8 bases. Trimming cost V 7 bases and J 0 bases; bases outside gene matches: 6. Germline assignment: CDR1 SGDLS and CDR2 YYNGEE. This CDR3 is built from 15 residues. CDR3 sequence: CASDRGGSSYNEQFF. Here the CDR3 DNA reads TGTGCCAGCGACCGGGGGGGAAGCTCCTACAATGAGCAGTTCTTC.

The chain links TRBV12-3 or TRBV12-4 to TRBJ2-5, with a weak D call TRBD2 (6 bases). This CDR3 region has 14 residues. V was clipped by 5 bases and J by 3 bases, with 13 bases between them. CDR3 DNA: TGTGCCAGCAGTGGGGAGGTGGGGGAAGAGACCCAGTACTTC. As protein: CASSGEVGEETQYF.